The present TCR beta chain was sequenced within a study of blood T cell repertoires in COVID-19. Turning to the study itself: Some COVID-19 samples were acute and others convalescent; all came from the United States, Italy and Spain. T cells, B-cell-depleted T cells, or PBMCs provided the cDNA or gDNA that served as material.

The CDR3 sequence is 20 residues long. V shed 0 bases and J 0 bases; nucleotides not matched to a gene: 12. Germline values: CDR1 WNHNN, CDR2 SYGVQD (reference sequence). Original processing methods: Researchers report that nucleated cell counts were estimated from reference gene primer amplification. The protocol was immunoSEQ multiplex PCR, while the TCRdb copy is restricted to in-frame clones and leaves out a portion. For V, J and clone size, that table is used; D and trimming come from the DNA. Among some 390,000 clones, around 90% were seen once, and the ten largest hold roughly 3.1%. The origin of this receptor is a human donor in a cohort sampled during active COVID-19. The rearrangement uses TRBV10-1 and TRBJ2-4; the match to TRBD1 covers 9 bases. Sequencing input: peripheral blood. The CDR3 nucleotides read TGCGCCAGCAGTGAGTCGCGGGACAGGGCACAAAGAATAGCCAAAAACATTCAGTACTTC. Amino acids: CASSESRDRAQRIAKNIQYF.